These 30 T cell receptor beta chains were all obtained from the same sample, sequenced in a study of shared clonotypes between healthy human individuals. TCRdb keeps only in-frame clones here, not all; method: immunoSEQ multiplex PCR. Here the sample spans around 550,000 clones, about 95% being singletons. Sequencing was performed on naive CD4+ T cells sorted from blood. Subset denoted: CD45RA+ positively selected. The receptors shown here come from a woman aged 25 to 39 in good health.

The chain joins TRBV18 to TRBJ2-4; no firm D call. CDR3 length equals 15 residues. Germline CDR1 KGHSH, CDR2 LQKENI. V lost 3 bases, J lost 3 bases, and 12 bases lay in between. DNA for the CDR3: TGTGCCAGCTCACCGACGGTCCTGGGCAAAAACATTCAGTACTTC. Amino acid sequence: CASSPTVLGKNIQYF.

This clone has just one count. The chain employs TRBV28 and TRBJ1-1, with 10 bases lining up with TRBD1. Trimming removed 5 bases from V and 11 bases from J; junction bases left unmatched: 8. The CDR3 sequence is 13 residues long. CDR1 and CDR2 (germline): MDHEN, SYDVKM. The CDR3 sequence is CASSRRTGGEAFF. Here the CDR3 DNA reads TGTGCCAGCAGTCGCCGGACAGGGGGGGAGGCTTTCTTT.

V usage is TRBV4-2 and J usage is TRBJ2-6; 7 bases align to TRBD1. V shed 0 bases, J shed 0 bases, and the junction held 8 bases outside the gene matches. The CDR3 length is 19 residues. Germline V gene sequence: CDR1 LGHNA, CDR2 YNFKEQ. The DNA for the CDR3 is TGTGCCAGCAGCCAAGAGCGTGACAGGGTAACCTCTGGGGCCAACGTCCTGACTTTC. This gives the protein CASSQERDRVTSGANVLTF.

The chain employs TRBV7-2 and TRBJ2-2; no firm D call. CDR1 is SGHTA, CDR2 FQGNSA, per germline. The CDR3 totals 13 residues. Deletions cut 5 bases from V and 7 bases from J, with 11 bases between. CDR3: CASSERVIGELFF. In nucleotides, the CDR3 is TGTGCCAGCAGCGAAAGGGTCATCGGGGAGCTGTTTTTT.

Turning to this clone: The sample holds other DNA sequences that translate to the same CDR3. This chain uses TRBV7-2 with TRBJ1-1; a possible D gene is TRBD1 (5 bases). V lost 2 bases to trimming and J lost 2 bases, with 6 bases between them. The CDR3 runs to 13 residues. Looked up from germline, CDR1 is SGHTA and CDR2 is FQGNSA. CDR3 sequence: CASSLQGNTEAFF. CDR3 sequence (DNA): TGTGCCAGCAGCTTACAGGGAAACACTGAAGCTTTCTTT.

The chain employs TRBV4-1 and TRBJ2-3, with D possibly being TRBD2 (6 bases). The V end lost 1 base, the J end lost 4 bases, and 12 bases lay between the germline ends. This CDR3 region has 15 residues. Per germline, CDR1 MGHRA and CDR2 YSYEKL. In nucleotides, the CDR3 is TGCGCCAGCAGCCAAGGGACCGGGAGACCAGATACGCAGTATTTT. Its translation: CASSQGTGRPDTQYF.

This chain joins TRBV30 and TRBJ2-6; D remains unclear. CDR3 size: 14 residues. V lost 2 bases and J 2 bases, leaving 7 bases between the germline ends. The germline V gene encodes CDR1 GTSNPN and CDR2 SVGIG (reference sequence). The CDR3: CAWSRAAGANVLTF. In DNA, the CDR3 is TGTGCCTGGAGTAGGGCAGCTGGGGCCAACGTCCTGACTTTC. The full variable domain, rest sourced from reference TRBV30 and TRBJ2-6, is SQTIHQWPATLVQPVGSPLSLECTVEGTSNPNLYWYRQAAGRGLQLLFYSVGIGQISSEVPQNLSASRPQDRQFILSSKKLLLSDSGFYLCAWSRAAGANVLTFGAGSRLTVL.

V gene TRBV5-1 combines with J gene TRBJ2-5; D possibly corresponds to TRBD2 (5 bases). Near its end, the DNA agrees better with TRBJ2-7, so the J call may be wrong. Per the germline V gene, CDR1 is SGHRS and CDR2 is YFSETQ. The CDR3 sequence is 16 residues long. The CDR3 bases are TGCGCCAGCAGCTTGGATCCCACTAGTTCTCCCTACGAGCAGTACTTC. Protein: CASSLDPTSSPYEQYF.

The CDR3 region has the DNA TGTGCCAGCAGTTTATTATCCGGAAACTATGGCTACACCTTC. Its protein product is CASSLLSGNYGYTF. This chain uses TRBV27 with TRBJ1-2; no clear D gene. The CDR3 extends over 14 amino acids. The V and J ends lost 1 base and 2 bases respectively, with 8 bases between them. Germline CDR1 MNHEY, CDR2 SMNVEV (reference sequence).

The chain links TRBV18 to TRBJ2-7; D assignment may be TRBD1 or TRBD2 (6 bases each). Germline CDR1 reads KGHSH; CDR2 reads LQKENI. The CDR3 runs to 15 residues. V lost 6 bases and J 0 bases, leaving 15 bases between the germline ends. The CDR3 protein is CASSWGAASSYEQYF. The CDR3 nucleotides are TGTGCCAGCTCGTGGGGGGCAGCGAGCTCCTACGAGCAGTACTTC. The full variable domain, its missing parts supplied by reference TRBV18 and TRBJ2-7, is NAGVMQNPRHLVRRRGQEARLRCSPMKGHSHVYWYRQLPEEGLKFMVYLQKENIIDESGMPKERFSAEFPKEGPSILRIQQVVRGDSAAYFCASSWGAASSYEQYFGPGTRLTVT.

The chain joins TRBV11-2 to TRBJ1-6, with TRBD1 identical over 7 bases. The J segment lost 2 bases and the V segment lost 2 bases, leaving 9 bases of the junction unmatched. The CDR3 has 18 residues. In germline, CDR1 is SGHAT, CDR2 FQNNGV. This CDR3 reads CASSLSPTGVTYNSPLHF. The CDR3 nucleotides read TGTGCCAGCAGCTTATCCCCTACAGGGGTAACCTATAATTCACCCCTCCACTTT.

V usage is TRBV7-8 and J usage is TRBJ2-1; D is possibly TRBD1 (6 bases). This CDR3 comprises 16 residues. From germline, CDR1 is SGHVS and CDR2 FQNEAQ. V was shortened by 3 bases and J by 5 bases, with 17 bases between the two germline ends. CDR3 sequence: CASSFLRVRGNNEQFF. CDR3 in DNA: TGTGCCAGCAGCTTCCTCAGGGTAAGGGGGAACAATGAGCAGTTCTTC.

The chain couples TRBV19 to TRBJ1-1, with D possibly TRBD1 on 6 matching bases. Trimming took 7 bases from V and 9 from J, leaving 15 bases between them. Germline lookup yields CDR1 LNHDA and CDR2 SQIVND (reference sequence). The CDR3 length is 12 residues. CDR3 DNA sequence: TGTGCCAGTAACGGGGGCGCAGGTAAAGCTTTCTTT. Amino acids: CASNGGAGKAFF.

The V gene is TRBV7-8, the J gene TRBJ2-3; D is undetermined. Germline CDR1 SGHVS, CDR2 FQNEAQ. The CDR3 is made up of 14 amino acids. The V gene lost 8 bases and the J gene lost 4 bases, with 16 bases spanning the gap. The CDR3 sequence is CASYSSQVADTQYF. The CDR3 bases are TGTGCCAGCTATTCGTCCCAGGTCGCAGATACGCAGTATTTT.

CDR3 bases: TGTGCCAGCTCAAAGGGTAGCAGGGGAGGCGGAAACACCATATATTTT. This gives the protein CASSKGSRGGGNTIYF. The V call is TRBV6-6, the J call TRBJ1-3; a weak D match, TRBD1 (6 bases). Trimming pared 8 bases from V and 4 bases from J, leaving 21 bases between. The CDR3 runs 16 residues. Germline assignment: CDR1 MNHNY and CDR2 SVGAGI (reference sequence).

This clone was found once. In DNA form, the CDR3 reads TGTGCCAGCAGCCCCAGGGGCACTGGGGCCAACGTCCTGACTTTC. As protein: CASSPRGTGANVLTF. V usage is TRBV27 and J usage is TRBJ2-6; the D gene is possibly TRBD1 (6 bases). The germline V gene has CDR1 MNHEY and CDR2 SMNVEV (reference sequence). Trimming removed 6 bases at V and 2 bases at J, with 11 bases between. CDR3 length: 15 amino acids.

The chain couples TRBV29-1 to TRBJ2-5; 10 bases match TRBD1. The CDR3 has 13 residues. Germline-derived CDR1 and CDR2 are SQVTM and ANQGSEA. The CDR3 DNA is TGCCACGCCACGACAGGGGGCTGGGAGACCCAGTACTTC. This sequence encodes CHATTGGWETQYF.

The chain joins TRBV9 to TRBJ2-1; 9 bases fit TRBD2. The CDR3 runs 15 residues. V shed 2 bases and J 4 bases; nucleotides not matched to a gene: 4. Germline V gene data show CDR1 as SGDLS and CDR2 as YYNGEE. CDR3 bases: TGTGCCAGCAGCGTGACTAGCGGCCCGTACAATGAGCAGTTCTTC. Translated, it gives CASSVTSGPYNEQFF.

CDR3 DNA: TGTGCCTCGAGGGCACCCAGTGAAAAACTGTTTTTT. This translates into CASRAPSEKLFF. This chain links TRBV28 with TRBJ1-4, with D unclear. With 11 bases removed from V and 7 bases from J, the gap between germline ends came to 14 bases. This CDR3 has 12 residues. Germline V gene data show CDR1 as MDHEN and CDR2 as SYDVKM.

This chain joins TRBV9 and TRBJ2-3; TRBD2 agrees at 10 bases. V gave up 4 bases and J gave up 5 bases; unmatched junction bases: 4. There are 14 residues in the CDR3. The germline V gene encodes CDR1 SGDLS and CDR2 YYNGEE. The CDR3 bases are TGTGCCAGCAGCACAGCGGGAGGGGTAGATACGCAGTATTTT. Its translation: CASSTAGGVDTQYF.

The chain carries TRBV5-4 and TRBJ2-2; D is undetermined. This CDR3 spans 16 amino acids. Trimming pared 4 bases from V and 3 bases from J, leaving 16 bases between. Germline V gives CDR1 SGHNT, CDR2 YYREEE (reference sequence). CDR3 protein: CASSVRASMDTGELFF. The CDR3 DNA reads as TGTGCCAGCAGCGTCCGGGCGTCCATGGACACCGGGGAGCTGTTTTTT.

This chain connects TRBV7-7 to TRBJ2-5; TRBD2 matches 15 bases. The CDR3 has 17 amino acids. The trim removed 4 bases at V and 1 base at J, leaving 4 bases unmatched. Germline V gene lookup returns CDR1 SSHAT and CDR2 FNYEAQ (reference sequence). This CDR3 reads CASSSSGLAGGQETQYF. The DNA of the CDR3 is TGTGCCAGCAGCTCCTCGGGACTAGCGGGAGGCCAAGAGACCCAGTACTTC.

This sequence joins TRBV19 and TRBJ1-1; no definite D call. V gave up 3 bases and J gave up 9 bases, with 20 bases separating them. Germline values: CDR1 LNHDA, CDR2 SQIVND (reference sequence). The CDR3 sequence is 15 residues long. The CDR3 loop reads CASSIQSEGGSKAFF. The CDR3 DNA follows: TGTGCCAGTAGTATCCAGAGCGAGGGAGGTTCAAAAGCTTTCTTT.

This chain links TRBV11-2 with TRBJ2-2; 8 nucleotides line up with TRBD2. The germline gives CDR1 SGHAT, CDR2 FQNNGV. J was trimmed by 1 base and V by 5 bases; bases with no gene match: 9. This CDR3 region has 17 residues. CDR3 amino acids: CASSPQTGGWNTGELFF. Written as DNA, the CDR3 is TGTGCCAGCAGCCCCCAAACGGGGGGGTGGAACACCGGGGAGCTGTTTTTT.

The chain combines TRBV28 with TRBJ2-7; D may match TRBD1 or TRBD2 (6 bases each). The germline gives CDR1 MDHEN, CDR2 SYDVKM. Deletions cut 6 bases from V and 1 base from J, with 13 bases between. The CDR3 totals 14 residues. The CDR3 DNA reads TGTGCCAGCAGAAAGACAGGAGGGTCCTACGAGCAGTACTTC. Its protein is CASRKTGGSYEQYF.

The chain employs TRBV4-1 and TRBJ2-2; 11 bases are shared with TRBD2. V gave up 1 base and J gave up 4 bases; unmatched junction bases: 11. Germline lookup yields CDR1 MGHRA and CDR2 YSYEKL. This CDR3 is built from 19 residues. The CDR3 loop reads CASSQAGTNSGRGTGELFF. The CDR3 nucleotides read TGCGCCAGCAGCCAAGCCGGCACTAATAGCGGGAGGGGCACCGGGGAGCTGTTTTTT.

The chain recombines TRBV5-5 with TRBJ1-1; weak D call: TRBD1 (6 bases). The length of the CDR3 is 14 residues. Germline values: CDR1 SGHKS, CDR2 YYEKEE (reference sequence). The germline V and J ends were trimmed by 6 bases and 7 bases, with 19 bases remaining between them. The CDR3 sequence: CASNPHGGPGEAFF. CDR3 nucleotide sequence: TGTGCCAGCAACCCACATGGGGGGCCGGGTGAAGCTTTCTTT.

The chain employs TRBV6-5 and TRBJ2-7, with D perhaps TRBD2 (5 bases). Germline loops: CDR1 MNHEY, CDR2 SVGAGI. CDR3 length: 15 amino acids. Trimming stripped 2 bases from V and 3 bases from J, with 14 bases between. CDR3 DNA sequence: TGTGCCAGCAGTTACGCGATGGAGAGCGGCTACGAGCAGTACTTC. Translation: CASSYAMESGYEQYF.

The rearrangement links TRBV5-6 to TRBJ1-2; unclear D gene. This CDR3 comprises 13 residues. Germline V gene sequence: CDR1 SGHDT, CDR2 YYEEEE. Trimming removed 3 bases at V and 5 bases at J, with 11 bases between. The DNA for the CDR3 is TGTGCCAGCAGCTCAGACAACCGGTATGGCTACACCTTC. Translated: CASSSDNRYGYTF.

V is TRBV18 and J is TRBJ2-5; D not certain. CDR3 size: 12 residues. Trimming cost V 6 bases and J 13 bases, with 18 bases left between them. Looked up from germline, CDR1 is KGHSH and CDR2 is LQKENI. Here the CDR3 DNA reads TGTGCCAGCTCGTCGAGGACCCACATATGGTACTTC. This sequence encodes CASSSRTHIWYF. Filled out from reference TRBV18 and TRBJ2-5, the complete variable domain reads NAGVMQNPRHLVRRRGQEARLRCSPMKGHSHVYWYRQLPEEGLKFMVYLQKENIIDESGMPKERFSAEFPKEGPSILRIQQVVRGDSAAYFCASSSRTHIWYFGPGTRLLVL.